This T cell receptor beta chain derives from a study of T cells expressing NK-cell markers. Study-level background: Investigators obtained TCR beta repertoires from sorted CD3+CD56+NKG2C+, CD3+CD56+NKG2C- and CD3+CD56-NKG2C+ T cells.

Germline lookup yields CDR1 WSHSY and CDR2 SAAADI. The CDR3 loop spans 15 amino acids. TCRdb re-analyzed the 5' RACE reads; it lists each CDR3 protein once, without DNA. This sample's table reports about 460,000 distinct CDR3 sequences. The sequence was obtained from a woman aged 45-59 years in good health. Sequencing used blood T cells: a sorted CD56 or NKG2C T cell subset, CD4+ or CD8+ T cells, or bulk PBMC T cells (not recorded which). The chain joins TRBV10-2 to TRBJ2-2; TCRdb's assignment of TRBD2 cannot be checked, as there is no DNA. The CDR3 sequence: CAILGETKNTGELFF.